This T cell receptor beta chain was sequenced during a study of tumor-infiltrating lymphocytes in primary liver carcinoma. The tissue used was unsorted bulk material of roughly 17-32 mg. RNA and DNA were co-extracted from it with the AllPrep DNA/RNA mini kit. Patients in the cohort were treatment-naive and living with chronic HBV infection. With around 520 ng total RNA as template and a constant-region primer, TCR beta cDNA was made. Generation of the TCR beta libraries relied on three nested multiplex PCR rounds using slightly modified ARM-PCR. TCRdb ran MiXCR on the multiplex PCR reads and lists one entry per CDR3 protein. This sample has about 130,000 distinct CDR3 sequences, with around 64% found just once. A word on this clonotype: The junction does not match germline at one end; this may be a read error.

The source of this sequence is a woman in her sixties with primary liver carcinoma and hepatitis B virus infection. Sequenced: liver tumor tissue from sampling region 3. Subset: tumor region T3, left-lateral pole.

The CDR3 sequence is CDRSTNREETQYF. Written as DNA, the CDR3 is TGTGACAGGAGCACGAACAGGGAAGAGACACAGTACTTC. The chain is built from TRBV11-2 and TRBJ2-5; perhaps TRBD1 as D (6 bases). Per germline, CDR1 SGHAT and CDR2 FQNNGV. This CDR3 comprises 13 residues. Using reference TRBV11-2 and TRBJ2-5 for the parts outside the CDR3, the full variable domain is EAGVAQSPRYKIIEKRQSVAFWCNPISGHATLYWYQQILGQGPKLLIQFQNNGVVDDSQLPKDRFSAERLKGVDSTLKIQPAKLEDSAVYLCDRSTNREETQYFGPGTRLLVL.